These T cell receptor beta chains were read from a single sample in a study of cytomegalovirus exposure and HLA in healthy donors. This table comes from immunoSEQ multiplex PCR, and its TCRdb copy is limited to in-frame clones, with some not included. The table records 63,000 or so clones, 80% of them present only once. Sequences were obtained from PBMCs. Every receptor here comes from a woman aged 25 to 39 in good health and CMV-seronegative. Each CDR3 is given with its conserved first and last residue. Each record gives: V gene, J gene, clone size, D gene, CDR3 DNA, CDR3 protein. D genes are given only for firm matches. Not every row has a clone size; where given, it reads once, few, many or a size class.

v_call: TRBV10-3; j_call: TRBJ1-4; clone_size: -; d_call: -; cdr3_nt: TGTGCCATCAGTGAGCGCGGGGCAGCTACAACTAATGAAAAACTGTTTTTT; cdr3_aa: CAISERGAATTNEKLFF
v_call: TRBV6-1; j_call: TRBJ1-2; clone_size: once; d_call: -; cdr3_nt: TGTGCCAGCAGTGGACGTACAGGGAACTATGGCTACACCTTC; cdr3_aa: CASSGRTGNYGYTF
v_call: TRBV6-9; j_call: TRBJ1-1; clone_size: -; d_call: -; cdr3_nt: TGTGCCAGCAGCCCTTTCGACACCCGTTTGAACACTGAAGCTTTCTTT; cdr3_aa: CASSPFDTRLNTEAFF
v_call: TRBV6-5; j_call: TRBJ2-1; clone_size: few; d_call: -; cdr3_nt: TGTGCCAGCAGTCTAGTCGAGGGAAACTACAATGAGCAGTTCTTC; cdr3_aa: CASSLVEGNYNEQFF
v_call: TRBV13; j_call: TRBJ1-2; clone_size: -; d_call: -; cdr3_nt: TGTGCCAGCAGCTTTGGGCTTAACTATGGCTACACCTTC; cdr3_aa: CASSFGLNYGYTF
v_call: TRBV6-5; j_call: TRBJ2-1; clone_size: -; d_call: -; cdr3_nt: TGTGCCAGCAAGGGTACTAGGGCTAATGAGCAGTTCTTC; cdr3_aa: CASKGTRANEQFF
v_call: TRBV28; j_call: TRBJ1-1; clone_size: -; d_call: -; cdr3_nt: TGTGCCAGCAGGCTGGCAGGCAGGAACACTGAAGCTTTCTTT; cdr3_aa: CASRLAGRNTEAFF
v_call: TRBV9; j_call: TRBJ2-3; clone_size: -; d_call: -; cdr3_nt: TGTGCCAGCAGCACCTTCGACGGGGGCACAGATACGCAGTATTTT; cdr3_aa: CASSTFDGGTDTQYF
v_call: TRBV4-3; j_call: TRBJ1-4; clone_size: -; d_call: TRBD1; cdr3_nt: TGCGCCAGCAGGGGTCTGGGACAGGGCACTAATGAAAAACTGTTTTTT; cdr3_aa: CASRGLGQGTNEKLFF
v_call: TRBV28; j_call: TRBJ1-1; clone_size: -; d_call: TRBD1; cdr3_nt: TGTGCCAGCAGTTGGACAGGGGGAGGAACTGAAGCTTTCTTT; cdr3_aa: CASSWTGGGTEAFF
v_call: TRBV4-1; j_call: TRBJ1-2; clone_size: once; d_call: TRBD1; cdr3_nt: TGCGCCAGCAGCCAAGATACGGGACAGGGTCGCGGCTACACCTTC; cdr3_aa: CASSQDTGQGRGYTF
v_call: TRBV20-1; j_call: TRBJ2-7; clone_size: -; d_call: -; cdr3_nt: TGCAGTGCCTCGACAGGGACTGGGCAGTACTTC; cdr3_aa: CSASTGTGQYF
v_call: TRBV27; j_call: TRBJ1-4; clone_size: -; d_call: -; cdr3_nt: TGTGCCAGCAGTTTTCAGGGAACTAATGAAAAACTGTTTTTT; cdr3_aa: CASSFQGTNEKLFF
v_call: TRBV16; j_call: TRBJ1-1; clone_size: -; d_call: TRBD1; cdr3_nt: TGTGCCAGCAGCCACGGGACAGGGATGAACACTGAAGCTTTCTTT; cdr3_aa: CASSHGTGMNTEAFF
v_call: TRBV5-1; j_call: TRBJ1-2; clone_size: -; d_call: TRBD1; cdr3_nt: TGCGCCAGCAGCTTGACAGGGGGTAGTTATGGCTACACCTTC; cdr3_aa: CASSLTGGSYGYTF
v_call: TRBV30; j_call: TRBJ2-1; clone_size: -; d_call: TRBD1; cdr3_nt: TGTGCCTGGAGTAATACCGGGACAGGGAGCTTAAATGAGCAGTTCTTC; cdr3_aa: CAWSNTGTGSLNEQFF
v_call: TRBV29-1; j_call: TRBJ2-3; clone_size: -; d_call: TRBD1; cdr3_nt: TGCAGCGCGGGACAGGGAGGCTCTACAGATACGCAGTATTTT; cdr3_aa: CSAGQGGSTDTQYF
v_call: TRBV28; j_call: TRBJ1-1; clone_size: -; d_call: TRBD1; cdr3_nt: TGTGCCAGCAGTTCGGGACAGGGCAACACTGAAGCTTTCTTT; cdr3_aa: CASSSGQGNTEAFF
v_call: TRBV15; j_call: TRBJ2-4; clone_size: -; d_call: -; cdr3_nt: TGTGCCACCAGCAGAGATCAACATGGTAAAAACATTCAGTACTTC; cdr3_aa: CATSRDQHGKNIQYF
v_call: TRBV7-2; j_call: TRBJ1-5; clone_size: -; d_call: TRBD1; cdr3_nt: TGTGCCAGCAGCCCTAACGGACAGGGGATAAGTCAGCCCCAGCATTTT; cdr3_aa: CASSPNGQGISQPQHF
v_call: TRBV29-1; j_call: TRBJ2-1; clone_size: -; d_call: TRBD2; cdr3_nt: TGCAGCGTTGAAGGGACTAGCGGGAGCCACCACTCCTACAATGAGCAGTTCTTC; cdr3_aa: CSVEGTSGSHHSYNEQFF
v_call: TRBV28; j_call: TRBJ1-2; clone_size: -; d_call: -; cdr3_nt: TGTGCCAGCAGTTTAGGGAGGTATGGCTACACCTTC; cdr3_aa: CASSLGRYGYTF
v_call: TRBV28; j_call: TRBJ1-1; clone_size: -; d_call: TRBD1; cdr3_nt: TGTGCCAGCAGTCCAGGATCTACAGGGGCGAGAGCTTTCTTT; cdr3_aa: CASSPGSTGARAFF
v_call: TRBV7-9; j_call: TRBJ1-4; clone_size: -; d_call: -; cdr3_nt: TGTGCCAGCAGCATCACAGGGAGGGGCGAAAAACTGTTTTTT; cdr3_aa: CASSITGRGEKLFF
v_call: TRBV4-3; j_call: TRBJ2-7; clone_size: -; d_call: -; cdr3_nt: TGCGCCAGCAGCCAAGGTCACAGCTACGAGCAGTACTTC; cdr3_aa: CASSQGHSYEQYF
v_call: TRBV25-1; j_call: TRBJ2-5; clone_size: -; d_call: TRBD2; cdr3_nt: TGTGCCAGCAGTGAGAATCCGGGACTAGCGGGTCGGACCCAGTACTTC; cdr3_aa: CASSENPGLAGRTQYF
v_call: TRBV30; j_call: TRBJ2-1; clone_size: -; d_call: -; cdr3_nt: TGTGCCTTTGGGCGATCCTACAATGAGCAGTTCTTC; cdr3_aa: CAFGRSYNEQFF